This is a list of T cell receptor beta chains from one sample in a study of T-cell reconstitution after alpha-beta-depleted transplantation in children. TCRdb itself ran the PCR reads through MiXCR, one entry per CDR3 protein. The repertoire holds roughly 70,000 distinct CDR3 sequences, with 4.9% as singletons. The source was PBMCs, mostly from graft donor cells, collected 180 days after TCRalphabeta/CD19-depleted stem cell transplant. The receptors originated from a boy less than two years old who had a stem cell transplant for acute myeloid leukemia, so the T cells may come from the graft donor. Both conserved end residues are part of each CDR3. Fields, in order: J gene, V gene, D gene, clone size, CDR3 protein, CDR3 DNA. The D gene is left open where the match is weak. The listing skips clone size in some rows; elsewhere it reads once, few, many or a size class.

TRBJ2-2,TRBV6-5,NA,many,CASTLGGGELFF,TGTGCCAGCACTCTAGGGGGAGGAGAGCTGTTTTTT
TRBJ2-6,TRBV7-2,NA,many,CASSLVGTGSGANVLTF,TGTGCCAGCAGCTTAGTAGGAACAGGGTCTGGGGCCAACGTCCTGACTTTC
TRBJ2-1,TRBV3-1,NA,many,CASSLTRNEQFF,TGTGCCAGCAGCCTCACGAGGAATGAGCAGTTCTTC
TRBJ2-3,TRBV6-5,TRBD1,many,CASRQGFTDTQYF,TGTGCCAGCAGACAGGGGTTTACAGATACGCAGTATTTT
TRBJ2-3,TRBV27,TRBD2,many,CASSLSLAGGTDTQYF,TGTGCCAGCAGTTTATCCCTAGCGGGGGGCACAGATACGCAGTATTTT
TRBJ2-2,TRBV5-1,NA,many,CASSPGLEGTGELFF,TGCGCCAGCAGCCCGGGACTGGAGGGCACCGGGGAGCTGTTTTTT
TRBJ2-7,TRBV5-5,NA,many,CASSPTSSRYEQYF,TGTGCCAGCAGCCCAACCTCCTCCCGCTACGAGCAGTACTTC
TRBJ1-1,TRBV7-8,NA,many,CASSLVPGPNTEAFF,TGTGCCAGCAGCTTAGTTCCGGGCCCGAACACTGAAGCTTTCTTT
TRBJ1-5,TRBV12-3/TRBV12-4,NA,many,CASSPLGGGHQPQHF,TGTGCCAGCAGTCCCCTGGGTGGGGGGCATCAGCCCCAGCATTTT
TRBJ2-5,TRBV20-1,NA,many,CSARPLQGQETQYF,TGCAGTGCTAGACCCTTACAGGGTCAAGAGACCCAGTACTTC
TRBJ1-5,TRBV12-3/TRBV12-4,NA,NA,CASSSRQGHSNQPQHF,TGTGCCAGCAGTTCCCGGCAGGGACATAGCAATCAGCCCCAGCATTTT
TRBJ1-4,TRBV5-1,NA,many,CASSPRPPGGKLFF,TGCGCCAGCAGCCCCAGACCCCCGGGGGGAAAACTGTTTTTT
TRBJ2-3,TRBV4-1,TRBD2,NA,CASSQGLAGVTDTQYF,TGCGCCAGCAGCCAAGGACTAGCGGGGGTCACAGATACGCAGTATTTT
TRBJ1-5,TRBV4-3,TRBD1,many,CASSQDHWDRANQPQHF,TGCGCCAGCAGCCAAGACCACTGGGACAGGGCCAATCAGCCCCAGCATTTT
TRBJ1-2,TRBV5-6,NA,many,CASSLYGAGRHGYTF,TGTGCCAGCAGCCTTTACGGGGCAGGGCGGCATGGCTACACCTTC
TRBJ2-5,TRBV3-1,NA,many,CASSQSGTQYF,TGTGCCAGCAGCCAATCAGGGACCCAGTACTTC
TRBJ1-1,TRBV12-3/TRBV12-4,NA,many,CASSFGTTNTEAFF,TGTGCCAGCAGTTTCGGGACGACGAACACTGAAGCTTTCTTT
TRBJ2-3,TRBV28,NA,many,CASSRHDGDTQYF,TGTGCCAGCAGTAGACACGATGGAGATACGCAGTATTTT
TRBJ2-1,TRBV24-1,NA,NA,CATSDLSGVGYNEQFF,TGTGCCACCAGTGATTTGTCAGGGGTGGGGTACAATGAGCAGTTCTTC
TRBJ1-1,TRBV29-1,NA,many,CSVGSPEAFF,TGCAGCGTTGGCAGCCCTGAAGCTTTCTTT
TRBJ2-7,TRBV5-6,TRBD1,many,CASTFQQGIPYEQYF,TGTGCCAGCACCTTCCAACAGGGGATCCCCTACGAGCAGTACTTC
TRBJ2-7,TRBV25-1,NA,many,CASSEWEVEAQIPPYEQYF,TGTGCCAGCAGTGAATGGGAAGTAGAAGCACAGATACCCCCCTACGAGCAGTACTTC